These 31 T cell receptor beta chains came from one sample sequenced in a study of blood T cell repertoires in COVID-19. The repertoire was sequenced with immunoSEQ multiplex PCR; TCRdb's copy has only in-frame clones and lacks some. The repertoire consists of under 300,000 clones, with around 83% occurring once and the leading ten covering under 2.5%. The material sequenced was peripheral blood. The origin of the receptors is a man aged 40-49 years who had recovered from COVID-19.

The V call is TRBV19, the J call TRBJ2-3, with TRBD2 matching over 9 bases. CDR1 LNHDA and CDR2 SQIVND come from the germline V gene (reference sequence). Unmatched junction bases numbered 4, after V lost 10 bases and J lost 2 bases. CDR3 length equals 13 residues. CDR3 in DNA: TGTGCCATTTTAGCGGGGGACACAGATACGCAGTATTTT. Translation: CAILAGDTDTQYF.

This clone was detected only once. V gene TRBV11-3 combines with J gene TRBJ1-4; 12 bases agree with TRBD1. The CDR3 spans 17 residues. Germline CDR1 and CDR2: SGHNT and YENEEA. The J segment lost 3 bases and the V segment lost 5 bases, leaving 7 bases of the junction unmatched. In DNA, the CDR3 is TGTGCCAGCAGCGCGGGACAGGGGGCGCTGGCTAATGAAAAACTGTTTTTT. Its translation: CASSAGQGALANEKLFF.

CDR3 in amino acids: CASSPGFGENTDTQYF. The CDR3 coding sequence is TGTGCCAGCAGCCCCGGATTTGGGGAGAACACAGATACGCAGTATTTT. V gene TRBV11-3 combines with J gene TRBJ2-3; tentative D call: TRBD2 (5 bases). The CDR3 spans 16 residues. Germline CDR1 SGHNT, CDR2 YENEEA. V was pared by 5 bases and J by 2 bases, with 17 bases between.

This clone was recorded a few times. The chain uses TRBV19 and TRBJ1-1; no firm D call. Germline V gene sequence: CDR1 LNHDA, CDR2 SQIVND (reference sequence). The CDR3 loop spans 14 amino acids. V was cut by 4 bases and J by 1 base, with 10 bases left in between. The chain's CDR3 is CASSRKTANTEAFF. DNA for the CDR3: TGTGCCAGTAGTAGAAAAACAGCGAACACTGAAGCTTTCTTT.

CDR3 sequence (DNA): TGTGCCAGCAGCAAAAAGCGGGGGGCCCCCTCCTACAATGAGCAGTTCTTC. As protein: CASSKKRGAPSYNEQFF. The V and J genes are TRBV21-1 and TRBJ2-1; no DNA check was done on the table's D call, TRBD2. TRBV21-1 is a known pseudogene. The CDR3 covers 17 residues.

This clone is deemed medium-sized (0.01 to 0.1%). V gene TRBV11-3 combines with J gene TRBJ1-6; 7 bases map to TRBD1. Per germline, CDR1 SGHNT and CDR2 YENEEA. The CDR3 runs to 14 residues. V lost 6 bases to trimming and J lost 9 bases; unmatched junction nucleotides: 8. The CDR3 nucleotides are TGTGCCAGCAGTAGGACAGGCGGCGCTTCACCCCTCCACTTT. This gives the protein CASSRTGGASPLHF. The complete variable domain, with remaining parts taken from reference TRBV11-3 and TRBJ1-6, reads EAGVVQSPRYKIIEKKQPVAFWCNPISGHNTLYWYLQNLGQGPELLIRYENEEAVDDSQLPKDRFSAERLKGVDSTLKIQPAELGDSAVYLCASSRTGGASPLHFGNGTRLTVT.

The chain employs TRBV3-1 (or the pseudogene TRBV3-2) and TRBJ2-2; D is unresolved. The CDR3 length is 15 residues. Trimming stripped 1 base from V and 7 bases from J, with 13 bases between. Looked up from germline, CDR1 is LGHDT and CDR2 is YNNKEL (reference sequence). The CDR3 region is CASSQVNSPSGELFF. CDR3 bases: TGTGCCAGCAGCCAAGTTAATTCCCCCAGCGGGGAGCTGTTTTTT.

The V call is TRBV9, the J call TRBJ2-2, with 9 bases that match TRBD1. The CDR3 length is 16 residues. The germline CDR1 and CDR2 sequences are SGDLS and YYNGEE. The V gene end was trimmed by 4 bases and the J gene end by 2 bases; junction bases not matched to a gene: 6. CDR3 nucleotides: TGTGCCAGCAGCACCGGACAGGGGACAAACACCGGGGAGCTGTTTTTT. As protein: CASSTGQGTNTGELFF.

The chain employs TRBV7-2 and TRBJ1-2; 8 positions agree with TRBD1. V lost 5 bases, J lost 4 bases, and 9 bases stayed unmatched. The CDR3 sequence is 15 residues long. The germline V gene encodes CDR1 SGHTA and CDR2 FQGNSA. CDR3: CASSGQGISSYGYTF. As DNA, the CDR3 is TGTGCCAGCAGCGGACAGGGTATAAGTTCCTATGGCTACACCTTC.

This chain joins TRBV2 and TRBJ2-5; the D gene is possibly TRBD2 (5 bases). CDR3 size: 13 residues. Germline assignment: CDR1 SNHLY and CDR2 FYNNEI. V lost 7 bases, J lost 5 bases, and 14 bases lay in between. In DNA form, the CDR3 reads TGTGCCAGCATGAGGGAATTGCCGGAGACCCAGTACTTC. Its protein product is CASMRELPETQYF.

The chain recombines TRBV9 with TRBJ1-2; TRBD1 matches 8 bases. The CDR3 spans 16 residues. Germline trimming cut 3 bases from V and 0 bases from J; bases unmatched to any gene: 7. The germline V gene has CDR1 SGDLS and CDR2 YYNGEE. The CDR3 region has the DNA TGTGCCAGCAGCGCGACAGGGGCCAGACCTAACTATGGCTACACCTTC. It yields the protein CASSATGARPNYGYTF.

The rearrangement links TRBV5-1 to TRBJ2-2; the D gene is possibly TRBD1 (6 bases). The V end was cut by 3 bases, the J end by 0 bases, with 9 bases between. The CDR3 consists of 15 residues. Germline V CDR1 and CDR2: SGHRS, YFSETQ. CDR3 amino acids: CASSWGTSNTGELFF. CDR3 nucleotides: TGCGCCAGCAGCTGGGGGACATCGAACACCGGGGAGCTGTTTTTT.

This chain joins TRBV4-1 and TRBJ1-2, with D possibly matching TRBD1 (5 bases). Germline CDR1 MGHRA, CDR2 YSYEKL. The CDR3 runs to 16 residues. Trimming stripped 1 base from V and 7 bases from J, with 19 bases between. The DNA of the CDR3 is TGCGCCAGCAGCCAAGGGCGGAGTGGGGACTCTAGTGGCTACACCTTC. It is translated as CASSQGRSGDSSGYTF.

The chain couples TRBV10-3 to TRBJ2-1; 7 bases agree with TRBD2. The CDR3 spans 11 residues. CDR1 ENHRY and CDR2 SYGVKD come from the germline V gene. Trimming at V came to 10 bases and at J to 8 bases, leaving 5 bases not matched to a gene. CDR3 residues: CATSGVDEQFF. The CDR3 DNA follows: TGTGCCACGAGCGGGGTCGATGAGCAGTTCTTC.

The J gene is TRBJ1-3, the V gene TRBV4-1; TRBD1 might be the D (6 bases). The V end was cut by 4 bases, the J end by 0 bases, with 13 bases between. The CDR3 is made up of 16 amino acids. Germline values: CDR1 MGHRA, CDR2 YSYEKL. In DNA, the CDR3 is TGCGCCAGCAGCCTCAGAACAGGGAGCTCTGGAAACACCATATATTTT. Amino acid sequence: CASSLRTGSSGNTIYF.

This rearrangement joins TRBV6-2 or TRBV6-3 to TRBJ2-1; 8 positions match TRBD2. V lost 6 bases, J lost 7 bases, and 8 bases stayed unmatched. In germline, CDR1 is MNHEY, CDR2 SVGEGT. This CDR3 contains 14 residues. The CDR3 nucleotides read TGTGCCAGCAGCGGAACCGGGACTAGTAATGAGCAGTTCTTC. Translating it yields CASSGTGTSNEQFF.

The chain combines TRBV19 with TRBJ1-4; D not certain. Trimming stripped 9 bases from V and 4 bases from J, with 18 bases between. Germline V gene sequence: CDR1 LNHDA, CDR2 SQIVND (reference sequence). The CDR3 extends over 15 amino acids. The CDR3 bases are TGTGCCAGGATTCCGGGATTCCGGGGTAATGAAAAACTGTTTTTT. Translation gives CARIPGFRGNEKLFF.

The gene calls are TRBV19 and TRBJ2-1; no firm D call. Trimming took off 3 bases at V and 2 bases at J, with 11 bases between the two ends. Germline V gene data show CDR1 as LNHDA and CDR2 as SQIVND (reference sequence). This CDR3 spans 15 amino acids. The CDR3 is CASSISGLAYNEQFF. CDR3 bases: TGTGCCAGTAGTATTTCGGGTCTCGCCTACAATGAGCAGTTCTTC.

The chain carries TRBV5-1 and TRBJ1-1; tentatively, D is TRBD1 (6 bases). Germline V CDR1 and CDR2: SGHRS, YFSETQ. The V and J ends lost 0 bases and 1 base respectively, with 10 bases between them. The CDR3 has 15 residues. The CDR3 protein is CASSLEQGRNTEAFF. CDR3 DNA sequence: TGCGCCAGCAGCTTGGAGCAGGGGAGGAACACTGAAGCTTTCTTT.

This clone was detected only a few times. J is TRBJ1-1 and V is TRBV11-2; D not resolved. Germline assignment: CDR1 SGHAT and CDR2 FQNNGV. This CDR3 has 14 amino acids. V was shortened by 3 bases and J by 0 bases, with 8 bases between the two germline ends. DNA for the CDR3: TGTGCCAGCAGCTTTTCCGGGATGAACACTGAAGCTTTCTTT. This encodes CASSFSGMNTEAFF.

This clone was found once. The genes are TRBV27 and TRBJ2-1; tentatively, D is TRBD2 (5 bases). CDR3 size: 15 residues. Trimming cost V 1 base and J 10 bases, with 17 bases left between them. Germline assignment: CDR1 MNHEY and CDR2 SMNVEV (reference sequence). CDR3 DNA sequence: TGTGCCAGCAGTTTATGGGTCCCCACCACGGGGGAGCAGTTCTTC. Residues: CASSLWVPTTGEQFF.

This clone was observed a few times. The chain carries TRBV7-2 and TRBJ2-7; TRBD2 aligns across 10 bases. There are 14 residues in the CDR3. Germline CDR1 is SGHTA and CDR2 is FQGNSA. Trimming took 6 bases from V and 6 from J; bases not matched to a gene: 8. DNA of the CDR3: TGTGCCAGCAGTTTTTCTAGCGGGGGTTTCGAGCAGTACTTC. It encodes CASSFSSGGFEQYF. Drawing the rest from reference TRBV7-2 and TRBJ2-7, the complete variable domain is GAGVSQSPSNKVTEKGKDVELRCDPISGHTALYWYRQSLGQGLEFLIYFQGNSAPDKSGLPSDRFSAERTGGSVSTLTIQRTQQEDSAVYLCASSFSSGGFEQYFGPGTRLTVT.

This clone was observed once. The J gene is TRBJ1-1, the V gene TRBV2; 7 nucleotides agree with TRBD1. The V and J ends lost 5 bases and 4 bases, in that order; junction bases with no gene match: 7. The CDR3 covers 14 residues. The germline V gene has CDR1 SNHLY and CDR2 FYNNEI. CDR3 sequence reads: CASSQGEAGTEAFF. In DNA, the CDR3 is TGTGCCAGCAGTCAGGGGGAAGCGGGCACTGAAGCTTTCTTT.

The chain employs TRBV5-1 and TRBJ1-4; 8 nucleotides agree with TRBD1. J gave up 3 bases and V 2 bases, and 6 bases lay outside the gene matches. The germline V gene has CDR1 SGHRS and CDR2 YFSETQ. The CDR3 length is 16 residues. DNA of the CDR3: TGCGCCAGCAGCTTACCTACAGGGGGGGCTAATGAAAAACTGTTTTTT. Translation gives CASSLPTGGANEKLFF.

This clone was counted between two and nine times. The V call is TRBV19, the J call TRBJ2-7; 10 nucleotides line up with TRBD1. This CDR3 spans 15 amino acids. With 5 bases clipped from V and 2 bases from J, the junction kept 6 bases outside the gene matches. CDR1 LNHDA and CDR2 SQIVND come from the germline V gene (reference sequence). CDR3: CASSLPGQGTYEQYF. The CDR3 region has the DNA TGTGCCAGTAGTCTGCCGGGACAGGGGACCTACGAGCAGTACTTC.

Regarding this clone: This CDR3 is also generated by other DNA sequences in the sample. The rearrangement uses TRBV4-3 and TRBJ2-7, with TRBD1 as a possible D gene (5 bases). Germline V gives CDR1 LGHNA, CDR2 YSLEER. CDR3 size: 13 residues. Trimming took 4 bases from V and 4 from J, leaving 11 bases between them. The CDR3 is CASSPGKGYEQYF. The CDR3 DNA reads as TGCGCCAGCAGCCCTGGGAAGGGGTACGAGCAGTACTTC.

This clone has a handful of counts. This rearrangement joins TRBV7-2 to TRBJ2-3; no clear D. The germline V gene has CDR1 SGHTA and CDR2 FQGNSA. Trimming shortened V by 5 bases and J by 2 bases, and 11 bases separated the two germline ends. The CDR3 runs to 14 residues. The CDR3 sequence: CASSHLAATDTQYF. CDR3 DNA sequence: TGTGCCAGCAGCCACCTGGCGGCCACAGATACGCAGTATTTT. Full variable domain (missing parts from reference TRBV7-2 and TRBJ2-3): GAGVSQSPSNKVTEKGKDVELRCDPISGHTALYWYRQSLGQGLEFLIYFQGNSAPDKSGLPSDRFSAERTGGSVSTLTIQRTQQEDSAVYLCASSHLAATDTQYFGPGTRLTVL.

The V call is TRBV10-3, the J call TRBJ1-4; 7 bases are a match to TRBD1. The CDR3 contains 12 residues. Germline V gene data show CDR1 as ENHRY and CDR2 as SYGVKD. With V trimmed by 7 bases and J by 8 bases, 4 bases remained unmatched. The CDR3 nucleotides read TGTGCCATCAAAGGGACAGCGGAAAAACTGTTTTTT. This encodes CAIKGTAEKLFF.

The gene calls are TRBV2 and TRBJ1-5; D may be TRBD1 (6 bases). V was shortened by 8 bases and J by 5 bases, with 19 bases between the two germline ends. The CDR3 is 15 residues long. Germline lookup yields CDR1 SNHLY and CDR2 FYNNEI. This CDR3 reads CASGSSGGSDQPQHF. DNA for the CDR3: TGTGCCAGCGGAAGTTCGGGGGGCAGTGATCAGCCCCAGCATTTT.

The chain links TRBV27 to TRBJ1-1; no firm D call. Trimming shortened V by 0 bases and J by 8 bases, and 13 bases separated the two germline ends. This CDR3 is built from 14 residues. CDR1 and CDR2 from the germline V gene are MNHEY and SMNVEV (reference sequence). CDR3 protein: CASSLSGPPEEAFF. The CDR3, as DNA: TGTGCCAGCAGTTTATCTGGGCCCCCCGAAGAAGCTTTCTTT.

This chain joins TRBV2 and TRBJ2-3; 7 bases agree with TRBD2. CDR3 size: 15 residues. Trimming took 0 bases from V and 3 from J; bases not matched to a gene: 3. Germline values: CDR1 SNHLY, CDR2 FYNNEI. The CDR3 DNA follows: TGTGCCAGCAGTGAAGCGGGCGGGGGTACAGATACGCAGTATTTT. Its protein is CASSEAGGGTDTQYF.